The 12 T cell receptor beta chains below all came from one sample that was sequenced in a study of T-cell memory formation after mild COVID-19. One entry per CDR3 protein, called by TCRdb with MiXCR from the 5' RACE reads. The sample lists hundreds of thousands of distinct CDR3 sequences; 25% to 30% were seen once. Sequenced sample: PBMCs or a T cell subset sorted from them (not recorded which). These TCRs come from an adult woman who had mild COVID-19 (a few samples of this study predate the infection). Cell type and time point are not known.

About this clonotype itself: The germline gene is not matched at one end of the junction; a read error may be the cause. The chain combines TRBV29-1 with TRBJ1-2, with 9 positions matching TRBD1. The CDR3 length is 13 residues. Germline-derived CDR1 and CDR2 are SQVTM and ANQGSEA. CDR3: CSVEEGQGHGYTF. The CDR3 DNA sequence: TGCAGCGTGGAAGAGGGACAGGGCCATGGCTACACCTTC.

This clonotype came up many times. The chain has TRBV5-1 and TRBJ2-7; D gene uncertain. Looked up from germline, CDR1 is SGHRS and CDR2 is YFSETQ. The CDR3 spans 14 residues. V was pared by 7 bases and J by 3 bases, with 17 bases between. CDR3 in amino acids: CASSLGGNFYEQYF. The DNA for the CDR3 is TGCGCCAGCTCCCTCGGTGGGAATTTCTACGAGCAGTACTTC.

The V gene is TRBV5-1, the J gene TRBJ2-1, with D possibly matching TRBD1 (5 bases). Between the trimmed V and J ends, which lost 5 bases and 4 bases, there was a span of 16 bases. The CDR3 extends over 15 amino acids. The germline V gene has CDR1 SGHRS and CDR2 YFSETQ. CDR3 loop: CASRRDSAKYNEQFF. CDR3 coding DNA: TGCGCCAGCAGACGTGACAGCGCAAAGTACAATGAGCAGTTCTTC.

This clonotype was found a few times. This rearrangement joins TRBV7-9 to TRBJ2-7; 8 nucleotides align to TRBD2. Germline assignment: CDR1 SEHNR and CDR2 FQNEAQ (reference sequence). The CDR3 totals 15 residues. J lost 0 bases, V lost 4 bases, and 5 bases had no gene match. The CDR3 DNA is TGTGCCAGCAGCTCTCGACTAGCGTCCTCCTACGAGCAGTACTTC. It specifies CASSSRLASSYEQYF.

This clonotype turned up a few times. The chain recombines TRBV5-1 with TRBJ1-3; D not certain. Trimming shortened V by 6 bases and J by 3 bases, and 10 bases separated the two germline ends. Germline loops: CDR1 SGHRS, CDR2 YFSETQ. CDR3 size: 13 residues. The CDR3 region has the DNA TGCGCCAGCAAACCGTCGAGTGGAAACACCATATATTTT. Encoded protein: CASKPSSGNTIYF.

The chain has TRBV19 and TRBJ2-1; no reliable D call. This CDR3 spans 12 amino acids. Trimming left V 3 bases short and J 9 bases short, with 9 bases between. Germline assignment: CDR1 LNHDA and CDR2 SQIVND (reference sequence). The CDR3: CASSIWDGEQFF. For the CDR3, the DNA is TGTGCCAGTAGTATTTGGGATGGTGAGCAGTTCTTC.

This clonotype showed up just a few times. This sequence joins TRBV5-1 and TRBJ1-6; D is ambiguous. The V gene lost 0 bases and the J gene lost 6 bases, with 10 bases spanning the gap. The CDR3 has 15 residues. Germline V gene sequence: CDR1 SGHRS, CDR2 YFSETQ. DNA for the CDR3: TGCGCCAGCAGCTTGGCCCTCGGTGGTAATTCACCCCTCCACTTT. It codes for CASSLALGGNSPLHF.

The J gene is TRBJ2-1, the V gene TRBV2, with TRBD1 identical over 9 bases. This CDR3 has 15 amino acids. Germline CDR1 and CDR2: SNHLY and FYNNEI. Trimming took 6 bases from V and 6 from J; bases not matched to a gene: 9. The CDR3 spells CASRTGTGSVNEQFF. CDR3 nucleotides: TGTGCCAGCAGAACCGGGACAGGGTCAGTCAATGAGCAGTTCTTC.

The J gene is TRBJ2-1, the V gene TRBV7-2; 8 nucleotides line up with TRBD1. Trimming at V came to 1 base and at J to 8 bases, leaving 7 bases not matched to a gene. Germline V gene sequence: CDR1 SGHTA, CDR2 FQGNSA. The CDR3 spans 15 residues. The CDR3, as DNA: TGTGCCAGCAGCTTAGACGGACAGGGTAGAGATGAGCAGTTCTTC. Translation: CASSLDGQGRDEQFF.

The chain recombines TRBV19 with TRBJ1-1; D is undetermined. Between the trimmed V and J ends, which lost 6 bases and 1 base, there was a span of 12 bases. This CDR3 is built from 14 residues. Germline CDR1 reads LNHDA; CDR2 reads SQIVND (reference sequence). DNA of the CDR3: TGTGCCAGTAGCTATTTGACCGGGAACACTGAAGCTTTCTTT. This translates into CASSYLTGNTEAFF.

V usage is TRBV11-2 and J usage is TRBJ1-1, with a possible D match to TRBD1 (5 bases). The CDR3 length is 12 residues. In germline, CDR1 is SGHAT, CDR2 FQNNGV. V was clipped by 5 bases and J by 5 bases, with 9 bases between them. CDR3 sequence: CASSQGETEAFF. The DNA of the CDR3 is TGTGCCAGCAGCCAGGGTGAAACTGAAGCTTTCTTT.

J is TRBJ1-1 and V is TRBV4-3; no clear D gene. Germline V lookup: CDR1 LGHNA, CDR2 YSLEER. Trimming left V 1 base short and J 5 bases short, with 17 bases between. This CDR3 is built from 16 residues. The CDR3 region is CASSQVRPPGSTEAFF. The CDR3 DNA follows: TGCGCCAGCAGCCAAGTCAGGCCCCCCGGGTCGACTGAAGCTTTCTTT.